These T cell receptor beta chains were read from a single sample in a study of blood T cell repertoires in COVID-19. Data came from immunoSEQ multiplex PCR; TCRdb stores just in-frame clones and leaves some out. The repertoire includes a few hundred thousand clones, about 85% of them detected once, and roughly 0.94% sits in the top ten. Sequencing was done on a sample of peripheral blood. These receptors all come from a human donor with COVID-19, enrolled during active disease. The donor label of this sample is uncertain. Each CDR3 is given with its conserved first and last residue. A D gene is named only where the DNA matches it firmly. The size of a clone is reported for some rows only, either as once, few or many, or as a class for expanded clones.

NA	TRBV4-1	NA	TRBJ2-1	TGCGCCAGCAGGAGTACACTAGCCTCCTACAATGAGCAGTTCTTC	CASRSTLASYNEQFF
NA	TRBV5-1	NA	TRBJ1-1	TGCGCCAGCAGCTTGGGGCGGGGGGGGCGCCGCCCTGAAGCTTTCTTT	CASSLGRGGRRPEAFF
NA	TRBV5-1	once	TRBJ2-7	TGCGCCAGCAGCTTGCTACAGGGTACGTACGAGCAGTACTTC	CASSLLQGTYEQYF
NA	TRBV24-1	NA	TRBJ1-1	TGTGCCACCAGCCGAGACTCGAACACTGAAGCTTTCTTT	CATSRDSNTEAFF
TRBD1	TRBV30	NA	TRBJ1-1	TGTGCCTGGAGTGGCGGACAGGGGAAGACTGAAGCTTTCTTT	CAWSGGQGKTEAFF
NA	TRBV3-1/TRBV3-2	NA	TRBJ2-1	TGTGCCAGCAGCCCCCAAGGGGGATCCTACAATGAGCAGTTCTTC	CASSPQGGSYNEQFF
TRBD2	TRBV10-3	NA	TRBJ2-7	TGTGCCATCAGGATACAAGCGGGAGTGGGCGAGCAGTACTTC	CAIRIQAGVGEQYF
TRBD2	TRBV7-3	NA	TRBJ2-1	TGTGCCAGCAGCCCCGAGGGGCTAGCGGGAGCCGGCTCCTACAATGAGCAGTTCTTC	CASSPEGLAGAGSYNEQFF
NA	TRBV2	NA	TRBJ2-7	TGTGCCAGCAGCCCCGGCGGAATGATCTACGAGCAGTACTTC	CASSPGGMIYEQYF
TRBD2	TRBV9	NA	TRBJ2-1	TGTGCCAGGGACCAGCGGGATCACAATGAGCAGTTCTTC	CARDQRDHNEQFF
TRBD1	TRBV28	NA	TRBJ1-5	TGTGCCAGCAGCCCACCGGGACAGGGAGAACAGCCCCAGCATTTT	CASSPPGQGEQPQHF
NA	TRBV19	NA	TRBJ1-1	TGTGCCAGTAGATCGGCCCGGGGGACTGAAGCTTTCTTT	CASRSARGTEAFF
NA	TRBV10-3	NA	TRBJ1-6	TGTGCCATCAGTGAAGGGGGTGGGGATAACTCACCCCTCCACTTT	CAISEGGGDNSPLHF
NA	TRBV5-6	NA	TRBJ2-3	TGTGCCAGCAGCTTTTTCGGCGGGTCCAGGGATACGCAGTATTTT	CASSFFGGSRDTQYF
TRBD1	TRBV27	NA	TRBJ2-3	TGTGCCAGCAGTCCCGGGACAGGGGCTAGGGATACGCAGTATTTT	CASSPGTGARDTQYF
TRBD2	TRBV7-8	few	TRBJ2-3	TGTGCCAGCAGCTTAGGCAGGCTAGCGGGCTCAGATACGCAGTATTTT	CASSLGRLAGSDTQYF
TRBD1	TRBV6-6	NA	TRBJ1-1	TGTGCCAGCAGAACAGGGGGTAAGAACACTGAAGCTTTCTTT	CASRTGGKNTEAFF
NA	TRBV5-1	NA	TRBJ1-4	TGCGCCAGCAGCCCAGACAGCCAAAATGAAAAACTGTTTTTT	CASSPDSQNEKLFF
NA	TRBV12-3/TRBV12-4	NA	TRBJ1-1	TGTGCCAGCAGTGCAAGGGGATGGGCTGAAGCTTTCTTT	CASSARGWAEAFF
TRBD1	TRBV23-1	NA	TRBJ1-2	TGCGCCAGCAGTCCTCCCTGGAGAAGACAGGGGTCCCGAAACTATGGCTACACCTTC	CASSPPWRRQGSRNYGYTF
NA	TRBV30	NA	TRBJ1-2	TGTGCCTGGAGAGCGACCGGGACTGGGGTTGATCAGGGCTACACCTTC	CAWRATGTGVDQGYTF
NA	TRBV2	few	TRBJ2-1	TGTGCCAGCAGTGAAGATGGGCAGCCCTACAATGAGCAGTTCTTC	CASSEDGQPYNEQFF
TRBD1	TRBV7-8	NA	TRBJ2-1	TGTGCCAGCAGCCCACGACGGACAGGGCTAATGGGCTACAATGAGCAGTTCTTC	CASSPRRTGLMGYNEQFF
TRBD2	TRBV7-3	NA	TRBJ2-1	TGTGCCAGCAGCTTATCCCTAGCGGGGAATGAGCAGTTCTTC	CASSLSLAGNEQFF
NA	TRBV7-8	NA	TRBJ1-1	TGTGCCAGCAGCTTATTCGGGGTCACTGAAGCTTTCTTT	CASSLFGVTEAFF
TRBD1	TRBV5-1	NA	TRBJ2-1	TGCGCCAGCAGGGCCGCGACAGGGGCCAATGAGCAGTTCTTC	CASRAATGANEQFF
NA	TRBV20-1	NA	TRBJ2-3	TGCAGTGCTAGTGGCGACAGGCAAAGCACAGATACGCAGTATTTT	CSASGDRQSTDTQYF
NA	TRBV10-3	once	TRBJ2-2	TGTGCCATCAGTGAAACCGGACAGACCGGGGAGCTGTTTTTT	CAISETGQTGELFF
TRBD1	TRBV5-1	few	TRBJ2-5	TGCGCCAGCAGCGCGAGGGACAGGGGTATGGGGGAGACCCAGTACTTC	CASSARDRGMGETQYF
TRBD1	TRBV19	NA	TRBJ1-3	TGTGCCAGCTTCAGTTATAGCCGGGACAGAAGATTTGGAAACACCATATATTTT	CASFSYSRDRRFGNTIYF
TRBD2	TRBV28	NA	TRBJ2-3	TGTGCCAGCGGAGAGGGACTAGCGGGAGGTAGGGCAGATACGCAGTATTTT	CASGEGLAGGRADTQYF
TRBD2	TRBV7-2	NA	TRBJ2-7	TGTGCCAGCAGCTTAGTTTTAGCGGGAGGGAACACCTACGAGCAGTACTTC	CASSLVLAGGNTYEQYF
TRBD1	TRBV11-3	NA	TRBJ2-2	TGTGCCAGCAGTCAGCAAGGACAGGGGGCCGGGGAGCTGTTTTTT	CASSQQGQGAGELFF
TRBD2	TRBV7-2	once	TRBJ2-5	TGTGCCAGCAGCTCCCAGCCCAGGGAGGGAGAGACCCAGTACTTC	CASSSQPREGETQYF
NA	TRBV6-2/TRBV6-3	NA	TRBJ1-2	TGTGCCAGCAGTTATTCGCAGGTTCTTAATGGCTACACCTTC	CASSYSQVLNGYTF
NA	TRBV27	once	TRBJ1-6	TGTGCCAGCAGTCCCCCGGACCGGGATGATTCACCCCTCCACTTT	CASSPPDRDDSPLHF
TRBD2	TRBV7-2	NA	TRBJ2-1	TGTGCCAGCAGCTTAGCGGCGGGAGTCAATGAGCAGTTCTTC	CASSLAAGVNEQFF